Presented here are 5 T cell receptor beta chains from one specimen sequenced in a study of blood T cell repertoires in COVID-19. Sequencing was performed with immunoSEQ multiplex PCR; in TCRdb, only in-frame clones are kept and a portion is missing. The sample has some 300,000 clones, about 90% seen once. The sample consisted of PBMCs or T cells enriched from blood (not recorded which). These receptors all come from a woman aged 45-65 years who had been exposed to COVID-19.

The rearrangement uses TRBV21-1 and TRBJ2-7; the DNA was not compared with TRBD1, the D call given in the table. TRBV21-1 constitutes a pseudogene. The CDR3 contains 13 residues. CDR3 nucleotide sequence: TGTGCCAGCAGGACAGACAGGGGTGAAGAGCAGTACTTC. Translation: CASRTDRGEEQYF.

The chain links TRBV25-1 to TRBJ1-2; TRBD1 might be the D (5 bases). The germline V gene encodes CDR1 MGHDK and CDR2 SYGVNS. V lost 3 bases to trimming and J lost 8 bases, with 13 bases between them. CDR3 length: 13 residues. The chain's CDR3 is CASSDAGRGGYTF. CDR3 bases: TGTGCCAGCAGTGACGCGGGACGGGGCGGCTACACCTTC.

The chain employs TRBV28 and TRBJ1-2; TRBD1 aligns across 8 bases. There are 13 residues in the CDR3. Germline V gene lookup returns CDR1 MDHEN and CDR2 SYDVKM. Losses at the gene ends were 8 bases for V and 7 bases for J; bases not matched to a gene: 9. Written as DNA, the CDR3 is TGTGCCAGCTTCGACCAGGGGGCAGTTGGCTACACCTTC. This translates into CASFDQGAVGYTF.

This chain uses TRBV18 with TRBJ1-6; 7 bases align to TRBD1. Germline V lookup: CDR1 KGHSH, CDR2 LQKENI. This CDR3 region has 15 residues. Trimming at V came to 2 bases and at J to 12 bases, leaving 10 bases not matched to a gene. The CDR3 spells CASSPASRGFGPLHF. The CDR3 bases are TGTGCCAGCTCACCAGCATCCAGGGGGTTCGGACCCCTCCACTTT.

The chain has TRBV7-9 and TRBJ2-3, with 9 bases that match TRBD1. CDR3 size: 16 residues. In germline, CDR1 is SEHNR, CDR2 FQNEAQ (reference sequence). After removal of 2 bases from V and 6 bases from J, the junction contained 9 bases not matched to a gene. The DNA for the CDR3 is TGTGCCAGCAGCTTACCTTCGGGACAGGGCCAGGATACGCAGTATTTT. Amino acid sequence: CASSLPSGQGQDTQYF.